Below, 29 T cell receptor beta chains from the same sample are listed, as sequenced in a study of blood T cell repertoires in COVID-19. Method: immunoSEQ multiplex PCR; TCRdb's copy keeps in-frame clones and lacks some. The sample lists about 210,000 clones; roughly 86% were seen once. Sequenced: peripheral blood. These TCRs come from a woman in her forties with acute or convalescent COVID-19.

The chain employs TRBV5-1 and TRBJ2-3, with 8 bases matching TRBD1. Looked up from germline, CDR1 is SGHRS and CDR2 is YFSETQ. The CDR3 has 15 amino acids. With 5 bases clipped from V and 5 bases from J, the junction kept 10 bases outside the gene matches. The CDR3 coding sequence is TGCGCCAGCAGGAGATACAGGGGGGAAGGAGATACGCAGTATTTT. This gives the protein CASRRYRGEGDTQYF.

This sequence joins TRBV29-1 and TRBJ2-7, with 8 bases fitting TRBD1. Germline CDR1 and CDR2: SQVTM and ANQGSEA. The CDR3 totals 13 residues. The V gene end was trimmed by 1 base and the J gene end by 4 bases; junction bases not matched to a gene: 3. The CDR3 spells CSVEGTGRYEQYF. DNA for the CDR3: TGCAGCGTTGAAGGGACAGGGAGGTACGAGCAGTACTTC.

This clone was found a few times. CDR3 sequence: CASSGSSGRQVNEQFF. The CDR3 DNA sequence: TGTGCCAGCAGTGGATCTAGCGGGAGGCAAGTCAATGAGCAGTTCTTC. The chain joins TRBV6-4 to TRBJ2-1; 11 nucleotides line up with TRBD2. This CDR3 region has 16 residues. CDR1 is MRHNA, CDR2 SNTAGT, per germline. Unmatched junction bases numbered 8, after V lost 4 bases and J lost 6 bases.

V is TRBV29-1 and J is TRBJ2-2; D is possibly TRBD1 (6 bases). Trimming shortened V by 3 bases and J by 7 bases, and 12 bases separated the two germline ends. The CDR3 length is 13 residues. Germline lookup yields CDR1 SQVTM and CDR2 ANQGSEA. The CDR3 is CSVDRGYDGELFF. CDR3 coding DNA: TGCAGCGTTGATAGGGGGTACGACGGGGAGCTGTTTTTT.

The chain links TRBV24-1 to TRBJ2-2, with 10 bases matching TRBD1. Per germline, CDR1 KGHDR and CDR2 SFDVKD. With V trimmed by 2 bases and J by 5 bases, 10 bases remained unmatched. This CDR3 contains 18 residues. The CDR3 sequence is CATSDSGTGAPRTGELFF. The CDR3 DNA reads TGTGCCACCAGTGATTCCGGGACAGGGGCCCCGAGAACCGGGGAGCTGTTTTTT.

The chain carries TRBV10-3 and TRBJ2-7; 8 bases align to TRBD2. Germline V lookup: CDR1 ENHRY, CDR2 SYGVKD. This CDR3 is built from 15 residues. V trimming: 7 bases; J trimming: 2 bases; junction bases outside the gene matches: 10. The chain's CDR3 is CAIKREREPPYEQYF. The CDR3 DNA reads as TGTGCCATCAAACGGGAGCGGGAGCCCCCCTACGAGCAGTACTTC.

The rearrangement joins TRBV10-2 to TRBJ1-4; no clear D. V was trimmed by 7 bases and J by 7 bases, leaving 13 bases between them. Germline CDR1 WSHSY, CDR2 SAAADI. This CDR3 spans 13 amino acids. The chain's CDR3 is CASTTRRGEKLFF. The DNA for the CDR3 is TGCGCCAGCACGACTAGGCGCGGTGAAAAACTGTTTTTT.

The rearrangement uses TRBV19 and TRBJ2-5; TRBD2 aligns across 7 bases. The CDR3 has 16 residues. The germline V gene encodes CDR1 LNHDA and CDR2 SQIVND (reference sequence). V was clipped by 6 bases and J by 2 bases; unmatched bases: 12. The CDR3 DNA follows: TGTGCCAGTAGCCCCGGCAGGCTAGCGGTTCAAGAGACCCAGTACTTC. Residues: CASSPGRLAVQETQYF.

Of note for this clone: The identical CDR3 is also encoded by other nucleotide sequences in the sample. The DNA of the CDR3 is TGCGCCAGCAGCCAAGATGGGCTTCTTAACACTGAAGCTTTCTTT. This encodes CASSQDGLLNTEAFF. The gene calls are TRBV4-3 and TRBJ1-1; D unresolved. V was pared by 0 bases and J by 2 bases, with 10 bases between. Germline loops: CDR1 LGHNA, CDR2 YSLEER. CDR3 length: 15 amino acids.

DNA of the CDR3: TGTGCCAGCAGCTTGGGACTAGCGAAGTATTTT. It specifies CASSLGLAKYF. The chain couples TRBV5-6 to TRBJ2-3, with TRBD2 identical over 8 bases. Germline trimming cut 0 bases from V and 13 bases from J; bases unmatched to any gene: 1. Per the germline V gene, CDR1 is SGHDT and CDR2 is YYEEEE. This CDR3 is built from 11 residues.

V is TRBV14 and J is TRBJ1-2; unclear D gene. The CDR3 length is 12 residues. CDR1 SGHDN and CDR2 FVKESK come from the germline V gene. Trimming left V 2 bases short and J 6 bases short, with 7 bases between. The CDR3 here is CASSQYGHGYTF. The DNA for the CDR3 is TGTGCCAGCAGCCAATACGGTCATGGCTACACCTTC. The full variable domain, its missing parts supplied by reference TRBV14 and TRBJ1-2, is EAGVTQFPSHSVIEKGQTVTLRCDPISGHDNLYWYRRVMGKEIKFLLHFVKESKQDESGMPNNRFLAERTGGTYSTLKVQPAELEDSGVYFCASSQYGHGYTFGSGTRLTVV.

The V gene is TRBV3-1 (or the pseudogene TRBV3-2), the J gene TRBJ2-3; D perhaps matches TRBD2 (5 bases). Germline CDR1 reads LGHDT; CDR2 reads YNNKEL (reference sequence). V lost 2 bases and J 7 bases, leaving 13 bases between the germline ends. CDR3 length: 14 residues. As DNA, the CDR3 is TGTGCCAGCAGCCAATCAACTAGGGATCATACGCAGTATTTT. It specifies CASSQSTRDHTQYF.

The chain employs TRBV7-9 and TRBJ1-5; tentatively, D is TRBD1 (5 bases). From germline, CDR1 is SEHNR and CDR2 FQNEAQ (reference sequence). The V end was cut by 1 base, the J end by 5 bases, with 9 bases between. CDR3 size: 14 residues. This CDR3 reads CASSLGRGHQPQHF. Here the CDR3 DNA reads TGTGCCAGCAGCTTAGGAAGGGGCCATCAGCCCCAGCATTTT.

In DNA form, the CDR3 reads TGTGCCAGCAGTTATAGCGGGATAAAGGACGAGCAGTACTTC. This codes for CASSYSGIKDEQYF. The rearrangement joins TRBV25-1 to TRBJ2-7, with 8 positions matching TRBD2. The germline CDR1 and CDR2 sequences are MGHDK and SYGVNS. This CDR3 region has 14 residues. J lost 5 bases, V lost 5 bases, and 8 bases had no gene match.

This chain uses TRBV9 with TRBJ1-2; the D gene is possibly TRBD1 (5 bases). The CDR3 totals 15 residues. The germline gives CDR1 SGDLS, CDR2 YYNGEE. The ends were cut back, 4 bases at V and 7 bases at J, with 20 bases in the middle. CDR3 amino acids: CASSPMSGSGGGYTF. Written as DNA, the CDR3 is TGTGCCAGCAGCCCCATGTCAGGGTCGGGGGGTGGCTACACCTTC.

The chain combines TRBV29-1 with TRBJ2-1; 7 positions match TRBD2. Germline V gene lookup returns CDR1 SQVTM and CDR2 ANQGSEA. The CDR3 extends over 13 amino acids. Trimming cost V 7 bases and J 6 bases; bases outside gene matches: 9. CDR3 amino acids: CSGWEGPGNEQFF. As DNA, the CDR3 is TGCAGCGGATGGGAGGGCCCGGGCAATGAGCAGTTCTTC.

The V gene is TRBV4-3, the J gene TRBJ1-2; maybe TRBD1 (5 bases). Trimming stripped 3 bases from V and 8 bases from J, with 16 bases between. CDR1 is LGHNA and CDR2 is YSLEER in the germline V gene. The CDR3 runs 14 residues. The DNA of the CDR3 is TGCGCCAGCAGCCATGTCATGGGGGAGGGGGGCTACACCTTC. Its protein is CASSHVMGEGGYTF.

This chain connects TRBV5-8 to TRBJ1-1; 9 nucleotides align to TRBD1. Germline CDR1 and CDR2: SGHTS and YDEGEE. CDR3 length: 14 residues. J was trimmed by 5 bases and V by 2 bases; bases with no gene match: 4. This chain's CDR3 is CASSLTGGRTEAFF. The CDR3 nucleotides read TGTGCCAGCAGCTTAACAGGGGGCAGAACTGAAGCTTTCTTT.

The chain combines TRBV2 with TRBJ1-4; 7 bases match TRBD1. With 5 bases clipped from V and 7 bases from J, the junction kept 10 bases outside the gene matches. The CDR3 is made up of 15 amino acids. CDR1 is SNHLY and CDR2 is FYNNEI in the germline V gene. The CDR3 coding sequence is TGTGCCAGCAGTAGAAGCACAGGGGACCCTGAAAAACTGTTTTTT. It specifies CASSRSTGDPEKLFF.

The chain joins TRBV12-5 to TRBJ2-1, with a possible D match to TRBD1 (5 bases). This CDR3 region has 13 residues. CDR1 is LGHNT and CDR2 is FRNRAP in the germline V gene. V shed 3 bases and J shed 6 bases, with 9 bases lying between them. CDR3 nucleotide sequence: TGTGCTAGTGGTTTAGGGGTAGGCAATGAGCAGTTCTTC. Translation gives CASGLGVGNEQFF. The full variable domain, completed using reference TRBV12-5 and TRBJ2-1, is DARVTQTPRHKVTEMGQEVTMRCQPILGHNTVFWYRQTMMQGLELLAYFRNRAPLDDSGMPKDRFSAEMPDATLATLKIQPSEPRDSAVYFCASGLGVGNEQFFGPGTRLTVL.

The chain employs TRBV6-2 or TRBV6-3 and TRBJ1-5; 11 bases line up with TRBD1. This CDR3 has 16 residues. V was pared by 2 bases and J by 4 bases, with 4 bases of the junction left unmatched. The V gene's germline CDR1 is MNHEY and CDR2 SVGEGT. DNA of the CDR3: TGTGCCAGCAGTTACACTGGGACAGGGGGAAATCAGCCCCAGCATTTT. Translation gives CASSYTGTGGNQPQHF.

The CDR3 spells CASSISGSYTDTQYF. CDR3 sequence (DNA): TGTGCCAGTAGTATTAGCGGGAGTTACACAGATACGCAGTATTTT. The chain employs TRBV19 and TRBJ2-3, with TRBD2 matching 9 bases. The germline V gene encodes CDR1 LNHDA and CDR2 SQIVND (reference sequence). The trim removed 3 bases at V and 2 bases at J, leaving 3 bases unmatched. The CDR3 is made up of 15 amino acids.

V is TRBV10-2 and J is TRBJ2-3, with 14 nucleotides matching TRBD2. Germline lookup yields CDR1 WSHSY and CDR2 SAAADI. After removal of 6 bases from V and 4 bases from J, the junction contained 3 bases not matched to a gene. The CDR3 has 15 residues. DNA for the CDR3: TGCGCCAGCAGGGGGACTAGCGGGAGCTCAGATACGCAGTATTTT. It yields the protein CASRGTSGSSDTQYF.

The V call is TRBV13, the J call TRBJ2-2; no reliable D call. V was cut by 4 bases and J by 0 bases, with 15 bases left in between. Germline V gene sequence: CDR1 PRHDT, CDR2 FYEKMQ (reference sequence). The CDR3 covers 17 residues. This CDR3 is CASSWNRVRPNTGELFF. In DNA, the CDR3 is TGTGCCAGCAGCTGGAATCGGGTCAGACCGAACACCGGGGAGCTGTTTTTT. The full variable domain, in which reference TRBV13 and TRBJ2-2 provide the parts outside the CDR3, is AAGVIQSPRHLIKEKRETATLKCYPIPRHDTVYWYQQGPGQDPQFLISFYEKMQSDKGSIPDRFSAQQFSDYHSELNMSSLELGDSALYFCASSWNRVRPNTGELFFGEGSRLTVL.

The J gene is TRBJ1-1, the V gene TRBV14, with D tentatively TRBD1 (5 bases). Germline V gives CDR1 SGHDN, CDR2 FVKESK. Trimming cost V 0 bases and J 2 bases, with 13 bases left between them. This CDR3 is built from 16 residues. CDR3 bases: TGTGCCAGCAGCCAAGATTGGCGTAGGACAAACACTGAAGCTTTCTTT. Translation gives CASSQDWRRTNTEAFF.

The CDR3 loop reads CASSLWDSNYGYTF. In nucleotides, the CDR3 is TGCGCCAGCAGCTTGTGGGACAGTAACTATGGCTACACCTTC. J is TRBJ1-2 and V is TRBV5-1; 7 bases align to TRBD1. Trimming removed 1 base from V and 1 base from J; junction bases left unmatched: 1. CDR3 length equals 14 residues. Germline CDR1 is SGHRS and CDR2 is YFSETQ.

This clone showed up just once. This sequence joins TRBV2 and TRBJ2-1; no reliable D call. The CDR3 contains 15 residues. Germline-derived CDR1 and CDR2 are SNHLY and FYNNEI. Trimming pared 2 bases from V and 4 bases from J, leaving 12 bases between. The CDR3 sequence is CASSERGAGYNEQFF. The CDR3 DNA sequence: TGTGCCAGCAGTGAAAGAGGTGCCGGATACAATGAGCAGTTCTTC.

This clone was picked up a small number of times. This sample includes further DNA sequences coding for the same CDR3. CDR3 DNA: TGTGCCAGCAGCCCGGGACAGGGCCCTGGAAACACCATATATTTT. Translation: CASSPGQGPGNTIYF. The chain joins TRBV11-3 to TRBJ1-3, with 9 nucleotides matching TRBD1. The V and J ends lost 5 bases and 2 bases, in that order; junction bases with no gene match: 4. This CDR3 region has 15 residues. The germline gives CDR1 SGHNT, CDR2 YENEEA.

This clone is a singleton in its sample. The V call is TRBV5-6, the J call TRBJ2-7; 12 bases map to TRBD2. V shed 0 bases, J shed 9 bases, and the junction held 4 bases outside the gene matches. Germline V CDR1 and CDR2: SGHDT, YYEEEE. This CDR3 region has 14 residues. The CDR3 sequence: CASSLGLAGEGQYF. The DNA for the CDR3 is TGTGCCAGCAGCTTGGGACTAGCGGGAGAGGGGCAGTACTTC.